This is a list of T cell receptor beta chains from one sample in a study of immune cell composition in non-small cell lung cancer. TCRdb's table, derived via immunoSEQ multiplex PCR, lists solely in-frame clones and lacks some. The table includes 1,500 to 2,000 clones, approximately 80% detected once. Input material: lung tumor tissue. These receptors all stem from a human donor with non-small cell lung cancer. Each CDR3 is given with its conserved first and last residue. The D gene is left open where the match is weak. Size is omitted from some rows. Given values are once, few, many or a class for expanded clones.

j_call d_call clone_size v_call cdr3_nt cdr3_aa
TRBJ1-5 TRBD1 - TRBV15 TGTGCCACCACGACAGGGTCAGGTCAGCCCCAGCATTTT CATTTGSGQPQHF
TRBJ1-5 - - TRBV7-2 TGTGCCAGCAGCTTACAGGGGATGGGTCAGCCCCAGCATTTT CASSLQGMGQPQHF
TRBJ1-5 - once TRBV15 TGTGCCACCAGCAGAGATTGGGTGAGCAATCAGCCCCAGCATTTT CATSRDWVSNQPQHF
TRBJ2-7 - - TRBV6-6 TGTGCCATCGAAGGGGAATCAGGCTACGAGCAGTACTTC CAIEGESGYEQYF
TRBJ2-5 TRBD1 - TRBV28 TGTGCCAGCAGTTCCTTGACAGGGCTCGCGGAGACCCAGTACTTC CASSSLTGLAETQYF
TRBJ2-7 - few TRBV10-1 TGCGCCAGCAGTTCGGACCGCCGGGGAGAGCAGTACTTC CASSSDRRGEQYF
TRBJ2-3 - - TRBV19 TGTGCCAGTAGTGAATCCGGGGGACGGGGAGATACGCAGTATTTT CASSESGGRGDTQYF
TRBJ2-3 - few TRBV25-1 TGTGCCAGCAGAACAGGGGATACGCAGTATTTT CASRTGDTQYF
TRBJ2-5 TRBD2 large TRBV19 TGTGCCAGTAGTATCCGAGCTAGCGGGGGAGGGACCCAGTACTTC CASSIRASGGGTQYF
TRBJ2-6 - once TRBV6-5 TGTGCCAGCAGTTTGGACTTTGGGGCCAACGTCCTGACTTTC CASSLDFGANVLTF
TRBJ2-1 - - TRBV7-3 TGTGCCAGCAGCGGCGCCGGCGGACAGTACAATGAGCAGTTCTTC CASSGAGGQYNEQFF
TRBJ2-1 - once TRBV6-5 TGTGCCAGCAGTTACTCGAGGAGGGCGGACAATGAGCAGTTCTTC CASSYSRRADNEQFF
TRBJ2-5 TRBD1 - TRBV7-2 TGTGCCAGCAGCTTAGAAGGGACAGGGATGGGAGAGACCCAGTACTTC CASSLEGTGMGETQYF
TRBJ2-1 - - TRBV7-9 TGTGCCAGCAGCTTAGTGACTCGCCTCGACAATGAGCAGTTCTTC CASSLVTRLDNEQFF
TRBJ2-1 TRBD2 - TRBV9 TGTGCCAGCAGCGTAGAGGGACTAAGATACAATGAGCAGTTCTTC CASSVEGLRYNEQFF
TRBJ1-4 - - TRBV6-1 TGTGCCAGCAGGGACGACAGTCGGGATGAAAAACTGTTTTTT CASRDDSRDEKLFF
TRBJ2-3 TRBD2 - TRBV9 TGTGCCAGCAGCACCCTAGCGGGGGCTGATACGCAGTATTTT CASSTLAGADTQYF
TRBJ1-1 TRBD1 - TRBV10-2 TGCGCCAGCAGTGAGTCCATGGACAGGGCGGACACTGAAGCTTTCTTT CASSESMDRADTEAFF
TRBJ1-2 - - TRBV30 TGTGCCTGGAGAAAGGACAGTTATGGCTACACCTTC CAWRKDSYGYTF
TRBJ2-7 - - TRBV7-3 TGTGCCAGCAGCTTCATGCAGCCGGGACCCTCGATTACCTACGAGCAGTACTTC CASSFMQPGPSITYEQYF
TRBJ1-5 TRBD1 - TRBV6-5 TGTGCCAGCAGACAGGGGATCAATCAGCCCCAGCATTTT CASRQGINQPQHF
TRBJ1-4 - - TRBV19 TGTGCCAGTAGTATGTATACCAATGAAAAACTGTTTTTT CASSMYTNEKLFF
TRBJ2-1 TRBD1 - TRBV9 TGTGCCAGCAGCGCGGGACAGGGGCAGAGCAATGAGCAGTTCTTC CASSAGQGQSNEQFF
TRBJ2-5 - - TRBV10-3 TGTGCCATCAGTGATGTATCTCGAGAGACCCAGTACTTC CAISDVSRETQYF